This T cell receptor (beta chain) was sequenced for a study of OX40 agonist ivuxolimab in advanced cancers. Overall study: The study reported partial responses in three patients: one hepatocellular carcinoma, two cutaneous melanoma. Whole-study findings and limits: Partial responders receiving 0.1-3.0 mg/kg showed among the lowest clonal expansion.

The ends lost 3 bases at V and 7 bases at J; junction bases unmatched: 6. Germline V lookup: CDR1 MNHEY, CDR2 SVGAGI. This CDR3 region has 14 residues. Sequencing was performed with immunoSEQ multiplex PCR; in TCRdb, only in-frame clones are kept and a portion is missing. The table has fewer than 100,000 clones, about 94% seen once. Notes on this clone: The antigen remains undetermined.

The sequence derives from an adult with an advanced solid tumor such as melanoma, head and neck, liver or kidney cancer. This chain uses TRBV6-5 with TRBJ2-1; 7 nucleotides line up with TRBD1. The sample here was CD4+ or CD8+ T cells sorted from blood, taken in a trial of the OX40 agonist ivuxolimab. The CDR3 DNA sequence: TGTGCCAGCAGTTATCCAGGGGGAAGGAATGAGCAGTTCTTC. This sequence encodes CASSYPGGRNEQFF.